The 22 T cell receptor beta chains reported below all come from one sample, sequenced in a study of T cell repertoires in cytomegalovirus infection. TCRdb ran MiXCR on the reads and lists one entry per CDR3 protein. The repertoire includes about 71,000 distinct CDR3 sequences, approximately 22% of them detected once, and approximately 68% sits in the top ten. Antigens of these TCRs are unknown. This specimen consisted of CD8+ T cells from cultured PBMCs, obtained from culture after CMV antigen stimulation. Receptors originate from a human donor in good health (CMV status not recorded). Some clones in this sample may be carry-over from other donors' samples.

This clonotype appeared once. CDR3 in amino acids: CASSVGGEMYEQYF. The CDR3 DNA sequence: TGTGCCAGCAGCGTAGGCGGGGAGATGTACGAGCAGTACTTC. The V gene is TRBV9, the J gene TRBJ2-7; weak D call: TRBD2 (6 bases). V was pared by 0 bases and J by 4 bases, with 11 bases between. This CDR3 region has 14 residues. Per the germline V gene, CDR1 is SGDLS and CDR2 is YYNGEE.

This chain connects TRBV7-8 to TRBJ2-7; 10 bases match TRBD2. The germline CDR1 and CDR2 sequences are SGHVS and FQNEAQ. CDR3 length: 15 residues. After removal of 1 base from V and 5 bases from J, the junction contained 5 bases not matched to a gene. CDR3 sequence reads: CASSLVGLAADEQYF. The CDR3 DNA reads as TGTGCCAGCAGCTTAGTAGGACTAGCGGCGGACGAGCAGTACTTC.

The chain recombines TRBV7-6 with TRBJ1-4, with TRBD1 matching over 9 bases. Germline CDR1 reads SGHVS; CDR2 reads FNYEAQ. V was clipped by 0 bases and J by 7 bases; unmatched bases: 15. This CDR3 has 19 amino acids. The CDR3 loop is CASSLAGDREDSMAEKLFF. The CDR3 DNA follows: TGTGCCAGCAGCTTAGCGGGGGACAGGGAAGACTCGATGGCTGAAAAACTGTTTTTT.

This clonotype was found a few times. The chain is built from TRBV4-1 and TRBJ2-7; 11 nucleotides align to TRBD1. The ends lost 3 bases at V and 6 bases at J; junction bases unmatched: 7. The CDR3 is 15 amino acids. Germline V gene lookup returns CDR1 MGHRA and CDR2 YSYEKL. Here the CDR3 reads CASSHPEGQGGEQYF. CDR3 coding DNA: TGCGCCAGCAGCCACCCCGAGGGACAGGGGGGCGAGCAGTACTTC.

The chain carries TRBV11-2 and TRBJ2-1; TRBD2 aligns across 11 bases. There are 20 residues in the CDR3. The V gene end was trimmed by 1 base and the J gene end by 2 bases; junction bases not matched to a gene: 13. In germline, CDR1 is SGHAT, CDR2 FQNNGV. The CDR3 spells CASSLVSPSGGSRPYNEQFF. DNA of the CDR3: TGTGCCAGCAGCTTAGTGTCACCTAGCGGGGGGTCCCGACCCTACAATGAGCAGTTCTTC.

V is TRBV27 and J is TRBJ2-7; D might be TRBD2 (6 bases). Germline V lookup: CDR1 MNHEY, CDR2 SMNVEV (reference sequence). Trimming removed 3 bases at V and 6 bases at J, with 9 bases between. The CDR3 sequence is 12 residues long. The CDR3 coding sequence is TGTGCCAGCAGTTTGGAGGGGCGCGAGCAGTACTTC. The encoded protein is CASSLEGREQYF.

This clonotype was counted between two and nine times. The chain combines TRBV11-2 with TRBJ2-7; D is undetermined. Trimming cost V 5 bases and J 7 bases, with 12 bases left between them. Germline V lookup: CDR1 SGHAT, CDR2 FQNNGV. The CDR3 has 12 amino acids. The chain's CDR3 is CASSPPYTEQYF. The CDR3 nucleotides read TGTGCCAGCAGCCCACCTTACACGGAGCAGTACTTC.

This rearrangement joins TRBV7-3 to TRBJ2-5; TRBD2 aligns across 9 bases. The junction had 7 bases not matched to a gene; V was cut back by 3 bases and J by 5 bases. The CDR3 has 15 amino acids. Per the germline V gene, CDR1 is SGHTA and CDR2 is FQGTGA. CDR3 sequence (DNA): TGTGCCAGCAGCTTCGGCGGGGGGGCAGGGGAGACCCAGTACTTC. The encoded protein is CASSFGGGAGETQYF.

V usage is TRBV2 and J usage is TRBJ1-5; D not certain. The CDR3 sequence is 15 residues long. Germline assignment: CDR1 SNHLY and CDR2 FYNNEI. V lost 0 bases and J 3 bases, leaving 9 bases between the germline ends. The chain's CDR3 is CASSEAGRDNQPQHF. The CDR3 DNA is TGTGCCAGCAGTGAAGCTGGACGGGACAATCAGCCCCAGCATTTT.

The chain is built from TRBV11-2 and TRBJ2-5; D is possibly TRBD1 (5 bases). The CDR3 is 13 residues long. V dropped 2 bases and J dropped 3 bases, with 7 bases sitting between them. Germline-derived CDR1 and CDR2 are SGHAT and FQNNGV. CDR3 loop: CASSLPQEETQYF. In DNA, the CDR3 is TGTGCCAGCAGCTTACCACAGGAAGAGACCCAGTACTTC. Complete variable domain (other parts from reference TRBV11-2 and TRBJ2-5): EAGVAQSPRYKIIEKRQSVAFWCNPISGHATLYWYQQILGQGPKLLIQFQNNGVVDDSQLPKDRFSAERLKGVDSTLKIQPAKLEDSAVYLCASSLPQEETQYFGPGTRLLVL.

This clonotype has a handful of counts. The V call is TRBV12-3 or TRBV12-4, the J call TRBJ1-4; D remains ambiguous. Between the trimmed V and J ends, which lost 2 bases and 8 bases, there was a span of 9 bases. The CDR3 length is 13 residues. CDR3 in DNA: TGTGCCAGCAGTTTATCCCAGACCGAAAAACTGTTTTTT. Translated, it gives CASSLSQTEKLFF.

This clonotype has a handful of counts. This chain uses TRBV7-6 with TRBJ2-7, with D tentatively TRBD2 (5 bases). From germline, CDR1 is SGHVS and CDR2 FNYEAQ. The CDR3 sequence is 13 residues long. V lost 1 base, J lost 3 bases, and 7 bases lay in between. As DNA, the CDR3 is TGTGCCAGCAGCTTAGACGGGAACTACGAGCAGTACTTC. Translated, it gives CASSLDGNYEQYF.

This clonotype was counted only a few times. The chain combines TRBV19 with TRBJ1-4; D unclear. The CDR3 runs 16 residues. V lost 1 base and J lost 8, with 17 bases in between. Germline V gene lookup returns CDR1 LNHDA and CDR2 SQIVND (reference sequence). CDR3 in DNA: TGTGCCAGTAGTATAGTTGTCGGGGTGGCGGAAGAAAAACTGTTTTTT. This gives the protein CASSIVVGVAEEKLFF.

The genes are TRBV7-9 and TRBJ2-2; weak D call: TRBD2 (5 bases). The CDR3 contains 15 residues. Germline V CDR1 and CDR2: SEHNR, FQNEAQ (reference sequence). Trimming stripped 3 bases from V and 5 bases from J, with 13 bases between. CDR3 residues: CASSFMAGSTGELFF. The CDR3 bases are TGTGCCAGCAGCTTTATGGCGGGCTCGACCGGGGAGCTGTTTTTT.

This sequence joins TRBV6-1 and TRBJ2-5; D unclear. The V gene's germline CDR1 is MNHNS and CDR2 SASEGT. The CDR3 loop spans 14 amino acids. Between the trimmed V and J ends, which lost 2 bases and 2 bases, there was a span of 9 bases. The CDR3 region has the DNA TGTGCCAGCAGTGAAAAGAGCAGACAAGAGACCCAGTACTTC. Translating gives CASSEKSRQETQYF.

The V call is TRBV7-2, the J call TRBJ1-5; D might be TRBD1 (5 bases). Germline lookup yields CDR1 SGHTA and CDR2 FQGNSA. V was trimmed by 3 bases and J by 1 base, leaving 16 bases between them. CDR3 length equals 17 residues. CDR3: CASSFGREINSNQPQHF. In DNA form, the CDR3 reads TGTGCCAGCAGCTTCGGCAGGGAGATAAACAGCAATCAGCCCCAGCATTTT.

The rearrangement joins TRBV4-2 to TRBJ1-1; the D is unclear. Germline CDR1 is LGHNA and CDR2 is YNFKEQ. The CDR3 runs to 13 residues. V lost 1 base, J lost 2 bases, and 5 bases lay in between. CDR3 DNA: TGTGCCAGCAGCCAAGGTACAAACACTGAAGCTTTCTTT. It translates to CASSQGTNTEAFF.

The chain uses TRBV7-9 and TRBJ2-3; D is uncertain. Per germline, CDR1 SEHNR and CDR2 FQNEAQ (reference sequence). Trimming shortened V by 1 base and J by 6 bases, and 5 bases separated the two germline ends. This CDR3 region has 12 residues. The CDR3 sequence is CASSLDGDTQYF. The CDR3, as DNA: TGTGCCAGCAGCTTAGATGGGGATACGCAGTATTTT.

The chain couples TRBV11-2 to TRBJ1-2; no reliable D call. Trimming stripped 5 bases from V and 4 bases from J, with 8 bases between. This CDR3 is 12 amino acids long. Germline loops: CDR1 SGHAT, CDR2 FQNNGV. The CDR3: CASSHGPYGYTF. The CDR3 nucleotides are TGTGCCAGCAGCCACGGCCCCTATGGCTACACCTTC. Supplemented by reference TRBV11-2 and TRBJ1-2, the full variable domain reads EAGVAQSPRYKIIEKRQSVAFWCNPISGHATLYWYQQILGQGPKLLIQFQNNGVVDDSQLPKDRFSAERLKGVDSTLKIQPAKLEDSAVYLCASSHGPYGYTFGSGTRLTVV.

The V call is TRBV4-1, the J call TRBJ1-2; 10 nucleotides align to TRBD1. Per the germline V gene, CDR1 is MGHRA and CDR2 is YSYEKL. There are 13 residues in the CDR3. The junction had 3 bases not matched to a gene; V was cut back by 5 bases and J by 6 bases. CDR3 sequence: CASSGGQGDGYTF. In DNA form, the CDR3 reads TGCGCCAGCAGCGGAGGACAGGGGGATGGCTACACCTTC.

The sample holds many counts of this clonotype. The chain has TRBV29-1 and TRBJ2-4; tentatively, D is TRBD1 or TRBD2 (5 bases each). V was trimmed by 4 bases and J by 8 bases, leaving 12 bases between them. The CDR3 covers 12 residues. The germline V gene has CDR1 SQVTM and CDR2 ANQGSEA. The CDR3 DNA reads TGCAGCGTTGGGGACGGACGAGACATTCAGTACTTC. Translated, it gives CSVGDGRDIQYF.

This clonotype has more than one count but fewer than ten. The chain recombines TRBV7-2 with TRBJ2-5; 9 bases match TRBD1. The J segment lost 4 bases and the V segment lost 5 bases, leaving 11 bases of the junction unmatched. The germline V gene encodes CDR1 SGHTA and CDR2 FQGNSA. The CDR3 is made up of 16 amino acids. Here the CDR3 reads CASSLKGTGRGETQYF. CDR3 sequence (DNA): TGTGCCAGCAGCCTGAAAGGGACAGGGAGAGGAGAGACCCAGTACTTC.